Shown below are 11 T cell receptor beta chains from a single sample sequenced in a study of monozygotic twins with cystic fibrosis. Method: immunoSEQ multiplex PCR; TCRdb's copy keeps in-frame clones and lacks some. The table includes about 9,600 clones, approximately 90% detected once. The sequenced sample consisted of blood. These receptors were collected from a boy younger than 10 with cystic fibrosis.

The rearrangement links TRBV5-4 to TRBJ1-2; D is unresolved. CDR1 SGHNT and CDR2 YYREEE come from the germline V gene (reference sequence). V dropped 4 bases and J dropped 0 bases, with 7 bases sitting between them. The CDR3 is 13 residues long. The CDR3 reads CASSGQTNYGYTF. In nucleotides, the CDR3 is TGTGCCAGCAGCGGTCAGACTAACTATGGCTACACCTTC.

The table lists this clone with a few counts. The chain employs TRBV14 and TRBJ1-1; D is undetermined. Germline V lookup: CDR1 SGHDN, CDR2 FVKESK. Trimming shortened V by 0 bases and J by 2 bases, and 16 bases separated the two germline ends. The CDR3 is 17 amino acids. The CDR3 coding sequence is TGTGCCAGCAGCCAAGATCTTACATGGACGGGAAACACTGAAGCTTTCTTT. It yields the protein CASSQDLTWTGNTEAFF. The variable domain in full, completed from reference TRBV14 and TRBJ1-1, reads EAGVTQFPSHSVIEKGQTVTLRCDPISGHDNLYWYRRVMGKEIKFLLHFVKESKQDESGMPNNRFLAERTGGTYSTLKVQPAELEDSGVYFCASSQDLTWTGNTEAFFGQGTRLTVV.

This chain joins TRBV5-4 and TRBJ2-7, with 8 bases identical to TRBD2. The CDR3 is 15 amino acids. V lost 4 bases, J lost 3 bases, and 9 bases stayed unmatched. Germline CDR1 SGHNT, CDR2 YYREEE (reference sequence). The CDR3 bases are TGTGCCAGCAGCATGAGCGGGGGCGCTTTCTACGAGCAGTACTTC. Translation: CASSMSGGAFYEQYF. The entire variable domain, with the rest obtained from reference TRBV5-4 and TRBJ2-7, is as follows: ETGVTQSPTHLIKTRGQQVTLRCSSQSGHNTVSWYQQALGQGPQFIFQYYREEENGRGNFPPRFSGLQFPNYSSELNVNALELDDSALYLCASSMSGGAFYEQYFGPGTRLTVT.

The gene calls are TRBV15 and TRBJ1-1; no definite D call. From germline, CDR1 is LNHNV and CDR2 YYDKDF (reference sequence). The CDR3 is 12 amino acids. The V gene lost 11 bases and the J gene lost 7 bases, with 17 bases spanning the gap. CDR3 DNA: TGTGCCGCGGGTCTACGGACCTTTGAAGCTTTCTTT. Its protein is CAAGLRTFEAFF. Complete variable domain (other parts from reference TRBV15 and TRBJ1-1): DAMVIQNPRYQVTQFGKPVTLSCSQTLNHNVMYWYQQKSSQAPKLLFHYYDKDFNNEADTPDNFQSRRPNTSFCFLDIRSPGLGDTAMYLCAAGLRTFEAFFGQGTRLTVV.

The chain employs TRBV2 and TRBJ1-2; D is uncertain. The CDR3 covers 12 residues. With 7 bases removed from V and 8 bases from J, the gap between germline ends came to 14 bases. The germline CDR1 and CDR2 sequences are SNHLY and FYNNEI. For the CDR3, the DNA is TGTGCCAGCACGCCGGGGAGTCTCGGCTACACCTTC. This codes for CASTPGSLGYTF.

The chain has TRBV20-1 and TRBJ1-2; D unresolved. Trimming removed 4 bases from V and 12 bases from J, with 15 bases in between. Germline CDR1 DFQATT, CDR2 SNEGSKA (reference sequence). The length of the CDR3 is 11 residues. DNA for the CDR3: TGCAGTGCTAAGGACCTCTTTGTGCACACCTTC. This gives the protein CSAKDLFVHTF.

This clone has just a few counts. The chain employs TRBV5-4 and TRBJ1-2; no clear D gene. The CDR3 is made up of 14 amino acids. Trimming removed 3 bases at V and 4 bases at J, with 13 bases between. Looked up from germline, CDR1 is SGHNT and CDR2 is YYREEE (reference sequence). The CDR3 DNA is TGTGCCAGCAGCTCGTTGACGGGTAGCTATGGCTACACCTTC. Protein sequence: CASSSLTGSYGYTF.

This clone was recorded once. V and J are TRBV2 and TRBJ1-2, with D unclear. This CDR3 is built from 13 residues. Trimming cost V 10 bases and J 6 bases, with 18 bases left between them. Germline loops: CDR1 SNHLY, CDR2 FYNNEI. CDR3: CATEGNLGDGYTF. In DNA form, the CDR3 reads TGTGCCACGGAGGGAAACCTAGGCGATGGCTACACCTTC.

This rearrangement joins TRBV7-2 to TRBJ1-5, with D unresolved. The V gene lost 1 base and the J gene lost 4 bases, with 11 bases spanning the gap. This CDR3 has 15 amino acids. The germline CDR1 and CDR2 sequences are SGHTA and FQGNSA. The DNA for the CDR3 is TGTGCCAGCAGCTTAGTTGGGGTACTGAATCAGCCCCAGCATTTT. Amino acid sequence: CASSLVGVLNQPQHF.

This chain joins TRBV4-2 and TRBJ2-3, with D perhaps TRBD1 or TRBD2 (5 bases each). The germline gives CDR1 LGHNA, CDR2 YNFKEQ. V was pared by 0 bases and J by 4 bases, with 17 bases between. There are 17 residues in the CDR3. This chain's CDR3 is CASSQEGPRLLADTQYF. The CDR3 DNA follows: TGTGCCAGCAGCCAAGAGGGACCAAGACTTCTGGCAGATACGCAGTATTTT.

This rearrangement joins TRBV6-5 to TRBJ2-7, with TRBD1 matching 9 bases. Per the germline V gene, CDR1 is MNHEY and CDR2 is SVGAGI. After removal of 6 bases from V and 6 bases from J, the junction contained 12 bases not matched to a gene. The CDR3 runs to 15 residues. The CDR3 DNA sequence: TGTGCCAGCAGCCGCCCGGACAGGGGAAATATCGAGCAGTACTTC. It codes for CASSRPDRGNIEQYF.